One sample yielded the 23 T cell receptor beta chains listed below, sequenced in a study of T cells in Graves' hyperthyroidism and ophthalmopathy. Using RNA transcripts as the source, TCR beta CDR3 regions were amplified. The TCR CDR3 was amplified in a first-round RT-PCR using the HTBI primer set. TCRdb reanalysed the multiplex PCR reads using MiXCR and keeps one entry per CDR3 protein. The data contain 600,000 to 700,000 distinct CDR3 sequences, roughly 45% of them singletons. Material: peripheral blood or thyroid tissue (not recorded which). The receptors were gathered from an adult man with Graves' disease, either hyperthyroidism or ophthalmopathy (not recorded which).

J is TRBJ1-2 and V is TRBV2; a weak D match, TRBD1 (5 bases). Germline V gene sequence: CDR1 SNHLY, CDR2 FYNNEI. Trimming shortened V by 2 bases and J by 6 bases, and 10 bases separated the two germline ends. The CDR3 totals 13 residues. This CDR3 is CASSELARDGYTF. CDR3 in DNA: TGTGCCAGCAGTGAATTGGCCAGGGATGGCTACACCTTC. Using reference TRBV2 and TRBJ1-2 for the parts outside the CDR3, the full variable domain is EPEVTQTPSHQVTQMGQEVILRCVPISNHLYFYWYRQILGQKVEFLVSFYNNEISEKSEIFDDQFSVERPDGSNFTLKIRSTKLEDSAMYFCASSELARDGYTFGSGTRLTVV.

There are many counts of this clonotype. The chain carries TRBV20-1 and TRBJ1-1; D gene uncertain. Trimming left V 3 bases short and J 0 bases short, with 8 bases between. Germline-derived CDR1 and CDR2 are DFQATT and SNEGSKA (reference sequence). The CDR3 spans 13 residues. DNA of the CDR3: TGCAGTGCTAGCTGGGTCATGAACACTGAAGCTTTCTTT. Encoded protein: CSASWVMNTEAFF.

At least ten counts were recorded for this clonotype. CDR3 in amino acids: CASRRGAGFSNQPQHF. DNA of the CDR3: TGTGCCAGCCGTCGCGGGGCAGGCTTTAGCAATCAGCCCCAGCATTTT. This chain links TRBV7-8 with TRBJ1-5; maybe TRBD1 (5 bases). Looked up from germline, CDR1 is SGHVS and CDR2 is FQNEAQ. The length of the CDR3 is 16 residues. V was trimmed by 8 bases and J by 0 bases, leaving 17 bases between them.

About this clonotype itself: This clone may be a read error of a much larger clone one base away. The V gene is TRBV6-1, the J gene TRBJ1-1; D uncertain. The germline V gene encodes CDR1 MNHNS and CDR2 SASEGT. The CDR3 is 14 residues long. Trimming left V 3 bases short and J 2 bases short, with 10 bases between. CDR3 DNA: TGTGCCAGCAGTGAGAGGTCGAGTAACACTGAAGCTTTCTTT. It specifies CASSERSSNTEAFF.

The sample holds a few counts of this clonotype. The rearrangement uses TRBV7-9 and TRBJ1-1; no reliable D call. This CDR3 is 14 amino acids long. Trimming took 3 bases from V and 7 from J, leaving 15 bases between them. CDR1 is SEHNR and CDR2 is FQNEAQ in the germline V gene (reference sequence). CDR3: CASSLASGMGEAFF. The CDR3 DNA reads TGTGCCAGCAGCTTGGCCTCGGGTATGGGTGAAGCTTTCTTT.

The rearrangement joins TRBV5-6 to TRBJ2-7; D is possibly TRBD2 (6 bases). Deletions cut 2 bases from V and 3 bases from J, with 12 bases between. This CDR3 has 14 residues. The germline V gene encodes CDR1 SGHDT and CDR2 YYEEEE. CDR3 bases: TGTGCCAGCAGCTTTGGGGGTAGCGGCTACGAGCAGTACTTC. This sequence encodes CASSFGGSGYEQYF.

This clonotype was observed a few times. This chain joins TRBV7-2 and TRBJ1-1, with 7 bases fitting TRBD1. V was clipped by 5 bases and J by 5 bases; unmatched bases: 8. The length of the CDR3 is 14 residues. Germline values: CDR1 SGHTA, CDR2 FQGNSA. CDR3 sequence: CASSQGGSRTEAFF. DNA of the CDR3: TGTGCCAGCAGCCAAGGGGGCTCGAGAACTGAAGCTTTCTTT.

This clonotype was counted only a few times. The chain has TRBV5-5 and TRBJ2-5; possible D gene TRBD1, 6 bases. V was pared by 3 bases and J by 5 bases, with 11 bases between. Looked up from germline, CDR1 is SGHKS and CDR2 is YYEKEE (reference sequence). The CDR3 runs 13 residues. CDR3 nucleotide sequence: TGTGCCAGCAGCTCAGGGGAAATGGAGACCCAGTACTTC. Residues: CASSSGEMETQYF.

The CDR3 DNA is TGTGCGAGCGTGCGTGGCAGTATGAACCAAGAGACCCAGTACTTC. Protein product: CASVRGSMNQETQYF. This rearrangement joins TRBV7-2 to TRBJ2-5; D remains unclear. This CDR3 contains 15 residues. Germline V CDR1 and CDR2: SGHTA, FQGNSA.

This clonotype occurred a few times. The genes are TRBV20-1 and TRBJ2-7; perhaps TRBD1 as D (5 bases). The CDR3 is 16 residues long. Trimming shortened V by 1 base and J by 1 base, and 17 bases separated the two germline ends. Germline loops: CDR1 DFQATT, CDR2 SNEGSKA (reference sequence). The CDR3 bases are TGCAGTGCTAGAGGGGGTGTGACAGTGGTTTCCTACGAGCAGTACTTC. Translation: CSARGGVTVVSYEQYF.

The chain combines TRBV29-1 with TRBJ1-1; TRBD1 matches 8 bases. CDR3 length equals 10 residues. V lost 4 bases to trimming and J lost 12 bases; unmatched junction nucleotides: 4. Germline CDR1 reads SQVTM; CDR2 reads ANQGSEA. The CDR3 DNA reads as TGCAGCGTTGCAGGGGGCGAATCTTTCTTT. Translated: CSVAGGESFF.

The chain couples TRBV7-6 to TRBJ1-2; possibly TRBD1 for D (6 bases). Germline CDR1 is SGHVS and CDR2 is FNYEAQ. The CDR3 runs 14 residues. The V end was cut by 3 bases, the J end by 2 bases, with 10 bases between. The CDR3 DNA sequence: TGTGCCAGCAGCTTTACGGACAGAAACTATGGCTACACCTTC. It encodes CASSFTDRNYGYTF.

This sequence joins TRBV7-3 and TRBJ2-2, with D possibly matching TRBD2 (5 bases). The CDR3 has 17 residues. Deletions cut 3 bases from V and 6 bases from J, with 20 bases between. Germline values: CDR1 SGHTA, CDR2 FQGTGA. CDR3 sequence reads: CASSLVHRVGSPGELFF. The CDR3 DNA is TGTGCCAGCAGCTTGGTTCATCGCGTAGGGAGCCCCGGGGAGCTGTTTTTT.

A few counts support this clonotype. V gene TRBV12-3 or TRBV12-4 combines with J gene TRBJ1-5; 7 bases are shared with TRBD1. Trimming at V came to 5 bases and at J to 3 bases, leaving 10 bases not matched to a gene. This CDR3 contains 16 residues. CDR3 in amino acids: CASSRDPGGFNQPQHF. In DNA form, the CDR3 reads TGTGCCAGCAGTCGGGATCCAGGGGGGTTCAATCAGCCCCAGCATTTT.

This clonotype was recorded a few times. The gene calls are TRBV7-2 and TRBJ2-7; TRBD1 agrees at 7 bases. CDR1 and CDR2 from the germline V gene are SGHTA and FQGNSA. The CDR3 extends over 18 amino acids. The V gene end was trimmed by 0 bases and the J gene end by 5 bases; junction bases not matched to a gene: 16. The CDR3 region has the DNA TGTGCCAGCAGCTTAGCGTTCACTAGGAAGCAGGGGGTCGACGAGCAGTACTTC. Translating gives CASSLAFTRKQGVDEQYF.

A single count supports this clonotype. The junction shows a germline mismatch at one end, possibly a read error. The chain couples TRBV2 to TRBJ1-6; the D gene is possibly TRBD1 (6 bases). The CDR3 runs to 15 residues. The V gene's germline CDR1 is SNHLY and CDR2 FYNNEI. DNA of the CDR3: TGTGCCATCAGTGACATACAGGGTAATAATTCACTCCTCCACTTT. Protein: CAISDIQGNNSLLHF.

V and J are TRBV5-1 and TRBJ2-7, with 9 bases aligning to TRBD1. The V and J ends lost 4 bases and 3 bases, in that order; junction bases with no gene match: 8. Per the germline V gene, CDR1 is SGHRS and CDR2 is YFSETQ. This CDR3 has 15 residues. The CDR3 DNA follows: TGCGCCAGCAGCGGGAGGACAGGGGTAGACTACGAGCAGTACTTC. Its protein product is CASSGRTGVDYEQYF.

This clonotype was picked up a small number of times. This chain joins TRBV5-1 and TRBJ1-2; no definite D call. The CDR3 covers 15 residues. Germline V gives CDR1 SGHRS, CDR2 YFSETQ. The V and J ends lost 1 base and 2 bases respectively, with 12 bases between them. This CDR3 is CASSLRAGLNYGYTF. The CDR3 DNA follows: TGCGCCAGCAGCTTGCGGGCAGGCTTGAACTATGGCTACACCTTC.

To note about this clonotype: Possible read error: a much larger clone is one base away. The rearrangement uses TRBV29-1 and TRBJ2-5, with D perhaps matching TRBD1 (6 bases). The CDR3 spans 12 residues. Germline V gene sequence: CDR1 SQVTM, CDR2 ANQGSEA. Between the trimmed V and J ends, which lost 4 bases and 7 bases, there was a span of 13 bases. The chain's CDR3 is CSVGTGIGTQYF. In DNA form, the CDR3 reads TGCAGCGTTGGAACAGGGATCGGGACCCAGTACTTC.

This clonotype was recorded many times. V gene TRBV20-1 combines with J gene TRBJ1-5; no clear D. The CDR3 is 14 amino acids. The V end lost 2 bases, the J end lost 1 base, and 9 bases lay between the germline ends. Looked up from germline, CDR1 is DFQATT and CDR2 is SNEGSKA (reference sequence). The CDR3: CSARQTRSNQPQHF. CDR3 DNA: TGCAGTGCTAGACAGACTCGGAGCAATCAGCCCCAGCATTTT.

The chain carries TRBV12-3 or TRBV12-4 and TRBJ2-7; 8 positions match TRBD1. The ends lost 6 bases at V and 4 bases at J; junction bases unmatched: 5. CDR3 size: 13 residues. The CDR3 DNA reads TGTGCCAGCAGATTCGACAGGGGTTACGAGCAGTACTTC. Amino acid sequence: CASRFDRGYEQYF.

The V call is TRBV7-3, the J call TRBJ1-4; D remains unclear. Germline V lookup: CDR1 SGHTA, CDR2 FQGTGA. CDR3 length: 14 amino acids. V lost 2 bases and J 2 bases, leaving 6 bases between the germline ends. The CDR3 here is CASSLVRTNEKLFF. As DNA, the CDR3 is TGTGCCAGCAGCTTAGTAAGGACTAATGAAAAACTGTTTTTT.

The sample holds many counts of this clonotype. The chain employs TRBV7-8 and TRBJ2-2, with 8 bases aligning to TRBD2. Germline V gene sequence: CDR1 SGHVS, CDR2 FQNEAQ. V trimming: 1 base; J trimming: 2 bases; junction bases outside the gene matches: 6. The CDR3 has 17 amino acids. The CDR3 sequence is CASSLVRGRTNTGELFF. CDR3 sequence (DNA): TGTGCCAGCAGCTTAGTTCGCGGGAGGACTAACACCGGGGAGCTGTTTTTT.